The rows below give T cell receptor beta chains drawn from one sample of a study of a mutant IDH1 vaccine in newly diagnosed glioma. Here immunoSEQ multiplex PCR was the method, and the copy in TCRdb shows in-frame clones only, minus some. In the table there are 25,000 to 35,000 clones, nearly 90% of which are singletons. Antigens of these TCRs are unknown. Source: PBMCs, taken from a glioma patient whose treatment included an IDH1 peptide vaccine. The receptor set was obtained from a man younger than 30 with glioma. The conserved cysteine and the conserved F or W are not part of the CDR3 here. Each record gives: V gene, J gene, CDR3 protein.

TRBV19	TRBJ1-1	ASTPSGTMNTEAF
TRBV13	TRBJ2-3	ASSLGRGADTQY
TRBV10-3	TRBJ1-3	AISQDKRNTIY
TRBV6-1	TRBJ1-1	ASSEGAGGGTEAF
TRBV2	TRBJ2-3	ASTRSGPTQY
TRBV4-1	TRBJ2-6	ASSHRGWGSGANVLT
TRBV4-3	TRBJ1-1	ASSQATATGDKEAF
TRBV6-1	TRBJ2-2	ASSEVWGGRTGELF
TRBV7-2	TRBJ1-3	ASSLGSGPGNTIY
TRBV5-1	TRBJ2-2	ASSLAGTQTGELF
TRBV19	TRBJ1-1	ASSKEGSLNTEAF
TRBV4-3	TRBJ1-1	ASSQDWSGPGTEAF
TRBV2	TRBJ1-2	ASSGEGGGIVGYT
TRBV7-2	TRBJ1-5	ASSLEGAQPQH
TRBV7-7	TRBJ2-1	ASSLGLAGHNEQF
TRBV28	TRBJ1-1	ASTIQGLSLNTEAF
TRBV11-2	TRBJ2-6	ASSPSAGAISGANVLT
TRBV19	TRBJ1-1	ASSISTVMNTEAF
TRBV2	TRBJ1-5	ASSVGGLVKQPQH
TRBV6-1	TRBJ1-1	ASRPGQDARGAF
TRBV19	TRBJ1-1	ASSSPTAPNTEAF
TRBV19	TRBJ1-5	ASSSDLSDNQPQH
TRBV30	TRBJ2-1	AWSPSAGYNEQF
TRBV5-1	TRBJ1-4	ASSQGQPATNEKLF
TRBV7-9	TRBJ1-6	ASSPPTGFSSPLH
TRBV30	TRBJ1-2	AWSVIGGGYT
TRBV6-6	TRBJ2-2	ASIGLAGGTGELF
TRBV7-8	TRBJ2-7	ASSRDRDYEQY
TRBV30	TRBJ2-7	AWSGTDIYEQY
TRBV5-1	TRBJ1-1	ASRQETEAF
TRBV2	TRBJ1-1	ATLSQIMNTEAF
TRBV4-3	TRBJ1-5	ASSLEGTGGQPQH